This T cell receptor beta chain originates from a study of blood T cell repertoires in COVID-19. Unmatched junction bases numbered 9, after V lost 6 bases and J lost 5 bases. Germline V CDR1 and CDR2: SGHRS, YFSETQ. CDR3 length: 14 residues. Original methodology: Reference gene primer amplification yielded estimated nucleated cell counts. TCRdb keeps only in-frame clones here, not all; method: immunoSEQ multiplex PCR. The DNA was the basis for D and trimming; V, J and clone size are from that table. The sample has 70,000 or so clones, roughly 91% seen once. The rearrangement links TRBV5-1 to TRBJ1-1; TRBD1 aligns across 8 bases. The receptor's source is a woman over 75 with active or convalescent COVID-19. Sequences were obtained from peripheral blood. CDR3 coding DNA: TGCGCCAGCACCAGACAGGGGAGCGGAACTGAAGCTTTCTTT. Translated: CASTRQGSGTEAFF.